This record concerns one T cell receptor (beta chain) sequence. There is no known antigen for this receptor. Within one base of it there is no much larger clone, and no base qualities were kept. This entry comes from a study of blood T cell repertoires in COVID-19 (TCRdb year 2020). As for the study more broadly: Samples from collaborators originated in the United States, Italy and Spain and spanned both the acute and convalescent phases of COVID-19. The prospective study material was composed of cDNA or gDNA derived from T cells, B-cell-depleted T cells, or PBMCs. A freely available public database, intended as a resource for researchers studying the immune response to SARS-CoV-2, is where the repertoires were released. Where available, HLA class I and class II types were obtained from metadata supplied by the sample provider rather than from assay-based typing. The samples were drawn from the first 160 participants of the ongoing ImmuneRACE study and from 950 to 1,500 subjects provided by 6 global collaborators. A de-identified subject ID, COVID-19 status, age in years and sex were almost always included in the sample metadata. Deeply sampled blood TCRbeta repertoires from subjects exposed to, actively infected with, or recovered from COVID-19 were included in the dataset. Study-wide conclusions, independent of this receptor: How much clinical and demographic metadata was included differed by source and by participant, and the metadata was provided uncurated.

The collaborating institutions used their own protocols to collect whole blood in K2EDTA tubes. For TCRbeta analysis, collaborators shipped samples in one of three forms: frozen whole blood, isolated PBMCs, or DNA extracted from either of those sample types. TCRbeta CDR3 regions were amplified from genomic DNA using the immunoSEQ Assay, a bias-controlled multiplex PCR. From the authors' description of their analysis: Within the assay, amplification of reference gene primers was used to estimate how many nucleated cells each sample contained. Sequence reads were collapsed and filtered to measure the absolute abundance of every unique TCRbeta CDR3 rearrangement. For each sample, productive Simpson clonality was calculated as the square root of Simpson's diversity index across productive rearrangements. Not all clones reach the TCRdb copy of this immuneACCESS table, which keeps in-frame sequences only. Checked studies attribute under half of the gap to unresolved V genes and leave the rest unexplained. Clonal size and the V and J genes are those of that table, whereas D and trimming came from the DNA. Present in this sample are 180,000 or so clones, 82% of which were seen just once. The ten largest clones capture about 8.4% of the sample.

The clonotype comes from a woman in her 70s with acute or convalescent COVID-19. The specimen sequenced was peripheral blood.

The CDR3 reads CASSAQAGENEKLFF. The nucleotide sequence reads as follows: TGTGCCAGTAGTGCGCAGGCAGGGGAGAATGAAAAACTGTTTTTT. This chain joins TRBV19 to TRBJ1-4; matching of 6 bases hints at TRBD1 as the D gene. A distance of 15 bases separates the germline ends of V and J, which lose 5 bases and 5 bases respectively. Sequences LNHDA (CDR1) and SQIVND (CDR2) are obtained from the germline V gene (reference sequence). Counted from cysteine to phenylalanine, this CDR3 has 15 amino acids. The only DNA kept is the CDR3, 45 bases in frame from the first base.